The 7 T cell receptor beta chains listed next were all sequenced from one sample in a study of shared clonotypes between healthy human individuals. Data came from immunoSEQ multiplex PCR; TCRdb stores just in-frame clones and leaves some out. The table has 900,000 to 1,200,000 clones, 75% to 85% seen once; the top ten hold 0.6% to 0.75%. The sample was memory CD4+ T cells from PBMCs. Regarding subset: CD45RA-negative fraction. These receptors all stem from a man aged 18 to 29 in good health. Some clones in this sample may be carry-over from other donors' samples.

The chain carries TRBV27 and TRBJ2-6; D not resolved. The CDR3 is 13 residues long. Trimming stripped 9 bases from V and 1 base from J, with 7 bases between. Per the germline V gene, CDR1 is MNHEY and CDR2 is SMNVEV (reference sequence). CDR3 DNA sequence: TGTGCCAGTATGCTATCTGGGGCCAACGTCCTGACTTTC. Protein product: CASMLSGANVLTF.

The CDR3 is CASGDRVSEKLFF. Here the CDR3 DNA reads TGCGCCAGCGGTGACAGGGTGTCTGAAAAACTGTTTTTT. This chain uses TRBV5-1 with TRBJ1-4; 7 bases fit TRBD1. This CDR3 is 13 amino acids long. V lost 7 bases, J lost 7 bases, and 7 bases stayed unmatched. Germline lookup yields CDR1 SGHRS and CDR2 YFSETQ.

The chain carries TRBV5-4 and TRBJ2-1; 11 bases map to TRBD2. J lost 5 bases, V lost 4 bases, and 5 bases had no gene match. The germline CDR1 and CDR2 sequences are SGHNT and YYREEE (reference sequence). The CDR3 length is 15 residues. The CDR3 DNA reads TGTGCCAGCAGCGCTTCTAGCGGGGGGAACAATGAGCAGTTCTTC. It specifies CASSASSGGNNEQFF. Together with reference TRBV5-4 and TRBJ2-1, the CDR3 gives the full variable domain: ETGVTQSPTHLIKTRGQQVTLRCSSQSGHNTVSWYQQALGQGPQFIFQYYREEENGRGNFPPRFSGLQFPNYSSELNVNALELDDSALYLCASSASSGGNNEQFFGPGTRLTVL.

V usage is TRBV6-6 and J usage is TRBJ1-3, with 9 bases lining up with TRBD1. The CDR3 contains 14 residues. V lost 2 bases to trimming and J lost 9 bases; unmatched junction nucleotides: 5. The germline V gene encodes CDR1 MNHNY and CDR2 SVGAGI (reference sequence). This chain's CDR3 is CASSYEDRGRTIYF. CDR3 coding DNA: TGTGCCAGCAGTTACGAGGACAGGGGACGCACCATATATTTT.

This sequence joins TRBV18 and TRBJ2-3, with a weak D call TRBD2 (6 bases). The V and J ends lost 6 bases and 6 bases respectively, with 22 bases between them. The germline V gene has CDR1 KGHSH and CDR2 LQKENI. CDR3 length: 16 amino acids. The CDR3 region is CASSLYGTSKADTQYF. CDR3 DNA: TGTGCCAGCTCCCTCTACGGGACTTCTAAGGCGGATACGCAGTATTTT. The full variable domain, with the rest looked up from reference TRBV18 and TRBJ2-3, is NAGVMQNPRHLVRRRGQEARLRCSPMKGHSHVYWYRQLPEEGLKFMVYLQKENIIDESGMPKERFSAEFPKEGPSILRIQQVVRGDSAAYFCASSLYGTSKADTQYFGPGTRLTVL.

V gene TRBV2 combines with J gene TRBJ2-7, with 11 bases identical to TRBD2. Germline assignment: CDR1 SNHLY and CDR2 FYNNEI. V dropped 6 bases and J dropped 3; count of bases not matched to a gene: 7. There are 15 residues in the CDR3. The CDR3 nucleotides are TGTGCCAGCAGCCGAGGGACTAGCGGCTTCTACGAGCAGTACTTC. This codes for CASSRGTSGFYEQYF.

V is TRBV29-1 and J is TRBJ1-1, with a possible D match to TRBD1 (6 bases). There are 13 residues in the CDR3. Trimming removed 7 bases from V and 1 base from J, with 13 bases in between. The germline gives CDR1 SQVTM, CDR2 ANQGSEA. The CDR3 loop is CSAGGPSNTEAFF. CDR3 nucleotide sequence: TGCAGCGCTGGGGGGCCCTCGAACACTGAAGCTTTCTTT. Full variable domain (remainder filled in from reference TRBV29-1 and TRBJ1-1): SAVISQKPSRDICQRGTSLTIQCQVDSQVTMMFWYRQQPGQSLTLIATANQGSEATYESGFVIDKFPISRPNLTFSTLTVSNMSPEDSSIYLCSAGGPSNTEAFFGQGTRLTVV.